The 26 T cell receptor beta chains listed next were all sequenced from one sample in a study of T cell responses to AZD1222 COVID-19 vaccine. Method: immunoSEQ multiplex PCR; TCRdb's copy keeps in-frame clones and lacks some. The sample consists of about 220,000 clones, 85% to 95% of them appearing once. The sequencing here drew on peripheral blood, taken on day 0 of MenACWY control vaccination. The receptors stem from an adult in good health.

The J gene is TRBJ1-6, the V gene TRBV2; weak D call: TRBD1 (6 bases). CDR1 SNHLY and CDR2 FYNNEI come from the germline V gene. V was pared by 4 bases and J by 7 bases, with 14 bases between. CDR3 length: 15 residues. CDR3 sequence reads: CASSVEGQKNSPLHF. CDR3 sequence (DNA): TGTGCCAGCAGTGTGGAAGGACAGAAGAATTCACCCCTCCACTTT. Together with reference TRBV2 and TRBJ1-6, the CDR3 gives the full variable domain: EPEVTQTPSHQVTQMGQEVILRCVPISNHLYFYWYRQILGQKVEFLVSFYNNEISEKSEIFDDQFSVERPDGSNFTLKIRSTKLEDSAMYFCASSVEGQKNSPLHFGNGTRLTVT.

This chain connects TRBV19 to TRBJ1-1; 7 nucleotides align to TRBD1. Germline CDR1 and CDR2: LNHDA and SQIVND (reference sequence). J gave up 4 bases and V 6 bases, and 5 bases lay outside the gene matches. The CDR3 is 13 amino acids. The CDR3 DNA sequence: TGTGCCAGTAGCGAACAGGGGACCACTGAAGCTTTCTTT. Amino acids: CASSEQGTTEAFF.

The rearrangement links TRBV9 to TRBJ2-2; the D gene is possibly TRBD2 (6 bases). The germline V and J ends were trimmed by 2 bases and 6 bases, with 14 bases remaining between them. CDR1 is SGDLS and CDR2 is YYNGEE in the germline V gene. There are 15 residues in the CDR3. CDR3 sequence: CASSVFGGEAGELFF. CDR3 bases: TGTGCCAGCAGCGTGTTCGGGGGAGAGGCCGGGGAGCTGTTTTTT.

The genes are TRBV28 and TRBJ1-1; tentatively, D is TRBD1 (5 bases). This CDR3 spans 15 amino acids. CDR1 MDHEN and CDR2 SYDVKM come from the germline V gene. The DNA for the CDR3 is TGTGCGACCACCCCGGGGGGATCGGTGAACACTGAAGCTTTCTTT. Encoded protein: CATTPGGSVNTEAFF.

This chain uses TRBV28 with TRBJ1-5; unclear D gene. There are 12 residues in the CDR3. Germline V lookup: CDR1 MDHEN, CDR2 SYDVKM. The V end was cut by 4 bases, the J end by 9 bases, with 10 bases between. For the CDR3, the DNA is TGTGCCAGCAGTTCCTTTGGGAGGCCCCAGCATTTT. Translating gives CASSSFGRPQHF. The variable domain in full, with the rest retrieved from reference TRBV28 and TRBJ1-5, is DVKVTQSSRYLVKRTGEKVFLECVQDMDHENMFWYRQDPGLGLRLIYFSYDVKMKEKGDIPEGYSVSREKKERFSLILESASTNQTSMYLCASSSFGRPQHFGDGTRLSIL.

J is TRBJ1-2 and V is TRBV7-9; a possible D gene is TRBD1 (5 bases). This CDR3 spans 11 amino acids. From germline, CDR1 is SEHNR and CDR2 FQNEAQ (reference sequence). Trimming removed 11 bases at V and 3 bases at J, with 10 bases between. CDR3 sequence: CAVRGYYGYTF. In DNA, the CDR3 is TGTGCCGTACGGGGCTACTATGGCTACACCTTC.

This clone has only one observation. The chain is built from TRBV9 and TRBJ1-4, with D tentatively TRBD1 (5 bases). The germline CDR1 and CDR2 sequences are SGDLS and YYNGEE. Trimming took off 4 bases at V and 5 bases at J, with 12 bases between the two ends. CDR3 size: 14 residues. The CDR3 spells CASSPGRWNEKLFF. The CDR3 region has the DNA TGTGCCAGCAGCCCGGGACGGTGGAATGAAAAACTGTTTTTT.

This clone has a handful of counts. The V call is TRBV6-4, the J call TRBJ2-1, with 8 bases identical to TRBD2. Germline CDR1 reads MRHNA; CDR2 reads SNTAGT. The CDR3 extends over 16 amino acids. V lost 5 bases, J lost 3 bases, and 9 bases stayed unmatched. DNA of the CDR3: TGTGCCAGCAGTCCCGGGCGGGGGGTCCGCTACAATGAGCAGTTCTTC. Translation: CASSPGRGVRYNEQFF.

The genes are TRBV4-1 and TRBJ1-1; TRBD1 might be the D (5 bases). The V end lost 1 base, the J end lost 4 bases, and 7 bases lay between the germline ends. Germline assignment: CDR1 MGHRA and CDR2 YSYEKL. The CDR3 is 13 residues long. CDR3 sequence (DNA): TGCGCCAGCAGCCAAGCTAGGGGCACTGAAGCTTTCTTT. Translation gives CASSQARGTEAFF.

This chain uses TRBV2 with TRBJ2-5; no clear D. Germline values: CDR1 SNHLY, CDR2 FYNNEI. The germline V and J ends were trimmed by 6 bases and 1 base, with 9 bases remaining between them. CDR3 length: 13 residues. CDR3 in amino acids: CASSMTFQETQYF. The DNA of the CDR3 is TGTGCCAGCAGCATGACCTTCCAAGAGACCCAGTACTTC.

This chain joins TRBV12-5 and TRBJ1-3; tentatively, D is TRBD1 (6 bases). The CDR3 is made up of 13 amino acids. From germline, CDR1 is LGHNT and CDR2 FRNRAP. The ends were cut back, 6 bases at V and 4 bases at J, with 10 bases in the middle. The CDR3 here is CASGKGVGNTIYF. CDR3 DNA sequence: TGTGCTAGTGGCAAGGGGGTCGGAAACACCATATATTTT.

The chain recombines TRBV15 with TRBJ1-1; D is unclear. V lost 0 bases to trimming and J lost 2 bases, with 7 bases between them. This CDR3 has 14 residues. CDR1 and CDR2 (germline): LNHNV, YYDKDF (reference sequence). The CDR3 DNA reads TGTGCCACCAGCAGAGATCGGGGAAACACTGAAGCTTTCTTT. This codes for CATSRDRGNTEAFF. The full variable domain, in which reference TRBV15 and TRBJ1-1 provide the parts outside the CDR3, is DAMVIQNPRYQVTQFGKPVTLSCSQTLNHNVMYWYQQKSSQAPKLLFHYYDKDFNNEADTPDNFQSRRPNTSFCFLDIRSPGLGDTAMYLCATSRDRGNTEAFFGQGTRLTVV.

The rearrangement links TRBV6-5 to TRBJ1-4; D unresolved. CDR3 length: 13 residues. Germline V gene data show CDR1 as MNHEY and CDR2 as SVGAGI. V lost 7 bases to trimming and J lost 5 bases, with 11 bases between them. The CDR3 reads CASTKGLNEKLFF. The CDR3 DNA reads TGTGCCAGCACAAAAGGGCTGAATGAAAAACTGTTTTTT.

The chain recombines TRBV5-1 with TRBJ1-4, with 7 bases lining up with TRBD1. The length of the CDR3 is 13 residues. V shed 4 bases, J shed 8 bases, and the junction held 5 bases outside the gene matches. CDR1 and CDR2 (germline): SGHRS, YFSETQ. The CDR3 sequence: CASSQGGREKLFF. Here the CDR3 DNA reads TGCGCCAGCAGCCAAGGGGGCAGGGAAAAACTGTTTTTT.

The chain is built from TRBV28 and TRBJ1-1; 8 bases match TRBD1. Germline values: CDR1 MDHEN, CDR2 SYDVKM. The CDR3 contains 16 residues. The V gene end was trimmed by 2 bases and the J gene end by 1 base; junction bases not matched to a gene: 6. The CDR3 is CASSLRTGRGNTEAFF. CDR3 DNA sequence: TGTGCCAGCAGTTTACGGACAGGGCGGGGGAACACTGAAGCTTTCTTT.

The chain is built from TRBV5-6 and TRBJ1-1; 7 nucleotides line up with TRBD1. With 5 bases clipped from V and 2 bases from J, the junction kept 15 bases outside the gene matches. There are 17 residues in the CDR3. The V gene's germline CDR1 is SGHDT and CDR2 YYEEEE. The CDR3: CASRPNRGWRLNTEAFF. CDR3 DNA sequence: TGTGCCAGCAGGCCGAACAGGGGTTGGCGCCTTAACACTGAAGCTTTCTTT. Based on the CDR3 plus reference TRBV5-6 and TRBJ1-1, the full variable domain is DAGVTQSPTHLIKTRGQQVTLRCSPKSGHDTVSWYQQALGQGPQFIFQYYEEEERQRGNFPDRFSGHQFPNYSSELNVNALLLGDSALYLCASRPNRGWRLNTEAFFGQGTRLTVV.

This chain uses TRBV3-1 (or the pseudogene TRBV3-2) with TRBJ1-1; possible D gene TRBD1, 5 bases. This CDR3 contains 17 residues. CDR1 is LGHDT and CDR2 is YNNKEL in the germline V gene (reference sequence). V was clipped by 7 bases and J by 1 base, with 22 bases between them. DNA of the CDR3: TGTGCCAGCACCAATAAAAAGTGGGGGGAACCGAACACTGAAGCTTTCTTT. Its translation is CASTNKKWGEPNTEAFF.

The rearrangement uses TRBV18 and TRBJ1-1; TRBD1 is a possible D gene (5 bases). CDR1 and CDR2 (germline): KGHSH, LQKENI. The CDR3 is 15 amino acids. V was clipped by 4 bases and J by 2 bases, with 14 bases between them. CDR3 sequence (DNA): TGTGCCAGCTCACGGGCTGGCAGGGATAACACTGAAGCTTTCTTT. Translating it yields CASSRAGRDNTEAFF.

Comment on this clone: Other DNA sequences in the same sample also yield this CDR3. V usage is TRBV30 and J usage is TRBJ1-6; 10 bases match TRBD1. CDR1 and CDR2 from the germline V gene are GTSNPN and SVGIG (reference sequence). V lost 1 base, J lost 10 bases, and 1 base stayed unmatched. The length of the CDR3 is 13 residues. CDR3 bases: TGTGCCTGGAGTGGGACAGGGGGATCACCCCTCCACTTT. Translating gives CAWSGTGGSPLHF.

The count of this clone is one. The rearrangement links TRBV2 to TRBJ1-6, with TRBD1 as a possible D gene (6 bases). Between the trimmed V and J ends, which lost 4 bases and 9 bases, there was a span of 16 bases. Germline V gives CDR1 SNHLY, CDR2 FYNNEI. The CDR3 consists of 15 residues. CDR3 sequence: CASSGRTAPGSPLHF. The CDR3 bases are TGTGCCAGCAGTGGCAGGACAGCTCCTGGTTCACCCCTCCACTTT.

The rearrangement joins TRBV16 to TRBJ2-2; a possible D gene is TRBD1 (6 bases). The CDR3 consists of 15 residues. Trimming took off 2 bases at V and 0 bases at J, with 7 bases between the two ends. Germline-derived CDR1 and CDR2 are KGHSY and FQNENV. CDR3: CASSQGGANTGELFF. The CDR3 nucleotides read TGTGCCAGCAGCCAAGGGGGCGCGAACACCGGGGAGCTGTTTTTT.

This chain joins TRBV5-1 and TRBJ1-1; 9 nucleotides line up with TRBD1. CDR3 size: 13 residues. Germline loops: CDR1 SGHRS, CDR2 YFSETQ. The V and J ends lost 5 bases and 4 bases, in that order; junction bases with no gene match: 3. The CDR3 here is CASRVGQGTEAFF. CDR3 DNA: TGCGCCAGCAGAGTGGGACAGGGCACTGAAGCTTTCTTT. Combining the CDR3 with reference TRBV5-1 and TRBJ1-1 gives the whole variable domain KAGVTQTPRYLIKTRGQQVTLSCSPISGHRSVSWYQQTPGQGLQFLFEYFSETQRNKGNFPGRFSGRQFSNSRSEMNVSTLELGDSALYLCASRVGQGTEAFFGQGTRLTVV.

The chain carries TRBV18 and TRBJ2-7; D remains unclear. V was cut by 1 base and J by 2 bases, with 12 bases left in between. Germline CDR1 and CDR2: KGHSH and LQKENI. CDR3 length equals 15 residues. CDR3 nucleotides: TGTGCCAGCTCACCACAACATGGTTCCCCCTACGAGCAGTACTTC. It encodes CASSPQHGSPYEQYF.

The chain employs TRBV4-3 and TRBJ1-4; perhaps TRBD1 as D (5 bases). This CDR3 is built from 18 residues. V gave up 3 bases and J gave up 2 bases, with 19 bases separating them. From germline, CDR1 is LGHNA and CDR2 YSLEER. This CDR3 is CASSQDNAPRETNEKLFF. As DNA, the CDR3 is TGCGCCAGCAGCCAGGATAACGCCCCCAGGGAGACTAATGAAAAACTGTTTTTT.

V gene TRBV6-5 combines with J gene TRBJ1-1; 12 nucleotides agree with TRBD1. The germline V gene has CDR1 MNHEY and CDR2 SVGAGI. The CDR3 length is 14 residues. V lost 10 bases, J lost 4 bases, and 7 bases stayed unmatched. The CDR3 reads CATRDRGHGTEAFF. The CDR3 bases are TGTGCCACCCGGGACAGGGGGCACGGCACTGAAGCTTTCTTT.

This chain connects TRBV30 to TRBJ1-1; weak D call: TRBD1 (5 bases). V was pared by 3 bases and J by 5 bases, with 13 bases between. Germline V gene data show CDR1 as GTSNPN and CDR2 as SVGIG (reference sequence). This CDR3 has 13 residues. CDR3 sequence: CAWRWGDMTEAFF. CDR3 bases: TGTGCCTGGAGATGGGGGGATATGACTGAAGCTTTCTTT.